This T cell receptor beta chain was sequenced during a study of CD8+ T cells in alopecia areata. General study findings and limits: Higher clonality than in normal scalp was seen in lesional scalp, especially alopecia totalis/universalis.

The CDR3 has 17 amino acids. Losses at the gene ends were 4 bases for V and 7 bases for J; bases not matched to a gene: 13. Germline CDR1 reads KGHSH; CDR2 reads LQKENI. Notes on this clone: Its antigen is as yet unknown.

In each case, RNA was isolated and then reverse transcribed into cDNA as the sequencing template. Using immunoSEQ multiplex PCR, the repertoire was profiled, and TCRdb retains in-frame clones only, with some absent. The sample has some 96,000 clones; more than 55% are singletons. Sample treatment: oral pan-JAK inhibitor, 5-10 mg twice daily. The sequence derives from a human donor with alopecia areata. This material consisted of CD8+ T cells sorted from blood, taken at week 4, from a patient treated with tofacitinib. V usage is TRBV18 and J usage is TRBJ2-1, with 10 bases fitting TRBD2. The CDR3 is CASSLLTGETSGNEQFF. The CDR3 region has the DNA TGTGCCAGCTCACTCCTGACGGGGGAGACTAGCGGGAATGAGCAGTTCTTC.